This T cell receptor beta chain derives from a study of cytomegalovirus exposure and HLA in healthy donors. CDR1 is SGHRS, CDR2 YFSETQ, per germline. Between the trimmed V and J ends, which lost 0 bases and 4 bases, there was a span of 8 bases. This CDR3 contains 14 residues. The primer mix had 60 Vbeta and 13 Jbeta primers. Profiling relied on immunoSEQ multiplex PCR, and the TCRdb table lists in-frame clones only, not all of them. The sample gives 150,000 to 200,000 clones, over 75% of which show up once; 2% to 2.5% is in the top ten. The V call is TRBV5-1, the J call TRBJ2-1; D ambiguous. Sequenced material: PBMCs. The source is a woman in her forties or fifties in good health and CMV-seronegative. CDR3 bases: TGCGCCAGCAGCTTGGGACTTGGATACAATGAGCAGTTCTTC. Its translation is CASSLGLGYNEQFF.